The entry below gives a single T cell receptor (beta chain) sequence along with its context. Its cognate antigen has yet to be identified. No much larger clonotype is one base removed from it; base qualities were not supplied. The library was prepared using the immunoSEQ multiplex PCR assay. TCRdb carries this immuneACCESS record with in-frame sequences only. Its versions omit some clonotypes, under half of them owing to an unresolved V gene in the studies checked, with the rest unexplained. Within this sample are some 97,000 clones, with roughly 87% of them counted one time only. Jointly, the top ten make up about 20% of the sample. The sample is drawn from a study of control samples from healthy donors and cancer patients (dated by TCRdb to 2018 to 2021). Trimming removed 4 bases from V and 7 bases from J, leaving 16 bases between the germline ends. Its CDR3 holds 14 amino acids, cysteine through phenylalanine. Kept here is only the CDR3 DNA, which spans 42 bases and is read in frame from base 1. CDR1 and CDR2 were assigned from the germline V gene (reference sequence) as SEHNR and FQNEAQ.

This receptor was obtained from a woman between 50 and 59 years old in good health. The sequence is built from TRBV7-9 and TRBJ1-1, and possibly TRBD1, on 5 matching bases. The sequenced material came from blood. The CDR3 in this case is CASSSGGWRGEAFF. The DNA is TGTGCCAGCAGCTCCGGTGGGTGGAGGGGTGAAGCTTTCTTT.